These 15 T cell receptor beta chains came from one sample sequenced in a study of T cell responses to AZD1222 COVID-19 vaccine. The table came from immunoSEQ multiplex PCR; TCRdb's copy has only in-frame clones and leaves some out. Among some 88,000 clones listed, roughly nine tenths were seen once. Sequenced material: peripheral blood, taken 28 days after the second AZD1222 dose. These receptor sequences come from an adult who received the AZD1222 COVID-19 vaccine.

This CDR3 is CASSVGHSRSGANVLTF. CDR3 in DNA: TGTGCCAGCAGTGTGGGACACAGCCGCTCTGGGGCCAACGTCCTGACTTTC. V and J are TRBV6-1 and TRBJ2-6; possibly TRBD1 for D (6 bases). V was cut by 4 bases and J by 0 bases, with 13 bases left in between. Germline V gene sequence: CDR1 MNHNS, CDR2 SASEGT. This CDR3 is built from 17 residues.

The chain carries TRBV15 and TRBJ1-1; TRBD1 is a possible D gene (5 bases). The CDR3 spans 14 residues. The V and J ends lost 1 base and 8 bases respectively, with 14 bases between them. In germline, CDR1 is LNHNV, CDR2 YYDKDF (reference sequence). The DNA of the CDR3 is TGTGCCACCAGCAGAGGGGGACCTCCAGTCGAAGCTTTCTTT. This sequence encodes CATSRGGPPVEAFF.

The chain links TRBV28 to TRBJ1-2; D gene unclear. This CDR3 has 12 residues. V was pared by 3 bases and J by 7 bases, with 9 bases between. Germline V gene sequence: CDR1 MDHEN, CDR2 SYDVKM. The CDR3 sequence is CASSFQDAGYTF. DNA for the CDR3: TGTGCCAGCAGTTTTCAGGACGCTGGCTACACCTTC.

The gene calls are TRBV28 and TRBJ2-7; D gene ambiguous. The ends were cut back, 2 bases at V and 4 bases at J, with 6 bases in the middle. Per germline, CDR1 MDHEN and CDR2 SYDVKM. The CDR3 spans 12 residues. The CDR3 region has the DNA TGTGCCAGCAGTTTAATGGGTTACGAGCAGTACTTC. This encodes CASSLMGYEQYF.

The chain is built from TRBV11-1 and TRBJ2-3; D is perhaps TRBD2 (6 bases). Germline loops: CDR1 SGHAT, CDR2 FQDESV (reference sequence). The CDR3 has 14 residues. The germline V and J ends were trimmed by 6 bases and 5 bases, with 15 bases remaining between them. CDR3 coding DNA: TGTGCCAGCAGGGCCCCGGCGGGGCAAGATACGCAGTATTTT. Its translation: CASRAPAGQDTQYF.

The chain is built from TRBV5-1 and TRBJ2-3, with a weak D call TRBD2 (5 bases). Germline V gives CDR1 SGHRS, CDR2 YFSETQ. V was shortened by 6 bases and J by 2 bases, with 13 bases between the two germline ends. The CDR3 length is 14 residues. CDR3 in DNA: TGCGCCAGCACCTCCGGACTCAACACAGATACGCAGTATTTT. This sequence encodes CASTSGLNTDTQYF.

The rearrangement uses TRBV19 and TRBJ1-5; TRBD1 agrees at 10 bases. V lost 6 bases, J lost 2 bases, and 7 bases stayed unmatched. The CDR3 is 16 residues long. Per the germline V gene, CDR1 is LNHDA and CDR2 is SQIVND (reference sequence). This CDR3 reads CASSVGQGDGNQPQHF. CDR3 DNA sequence: TGTGCCAGTAGCGTCGGACAGGGGGACGGCAATCAGCCCCAGCATTTT.

This clone occurred once. The genes are TRBV2 and TRBJ2-7; TRBD1 matches at 12 bases. The V gene's germline CDR1 is SNHLY and CDR2 FYNNEI. This CDR3 is 15 amino acids long. Unmatched junction bases numbered 5, after V lost 6 bases and J lost 2 bases. CDR3 bases: TGTGCCAGCAGCCAAGGGACAGGGGGCCCCTACGAGCAGTACTTC. This sequence encodes CASSQGTGGPYEQYF.

This clone has only one observation. This chain joins TRBV2 and TRBJ1-1, with D tentatively TRBD1 (5 bases). CDR1 is SNHLY, CDR2 FYNNEI, per germline. V lost 3 bases, J lost 1 base, and 9 bases lay in between. This CDR3 has 14 residues. The CDR3 region has the DNA TGTGCCAGCAGTGAGGCAGGGTGGAACACTGAAGCTTTCTTT. It encodes CASSEAGWNTEAFF.

The chain has TRBV7-2 and TRBJ1-1; D unclear. V was shortened by 7 bases and J by 3 bases, with 12 bases between the two germline ends. The CDR3 extends over 13 amino acids. Germline V gives CDR1 SGHTA, CDR2 FQGNSA. CDR3 region: CASNMAVYTEAFF. CDR3 in DNA: TGTGCCAGCAATATGGCAGTCTACACTGAAGCTTTCTTT.

CDR3 bases: TGTGCCAGCAGACCCGGAGGGCACCAAAACTATGGCTACACCTTC. This sequence encodes CASRPGGHQNYGYTF. The chain uses TRBV27 and TRBJ1-2; no definite D call. Germline CDR1 is MNHEY and CDR2 is SMNVEV (reference sequence). There are 15 residues in the CDR3. V was cut by 6 bases and J by 2 bases, with 16 bases left in between.

The chain joins TRBV28 to TRBJ1-3; maybe TRBD1 (5 bases). Germline values: CDR1 MDHEN, CDR2 SYDVKM. The CDR3 spans 15 residues. Trimming cost V 6 bases and J 2 bases, with 14 bases left between them. Here the CDR3 reads CASSSPGGAGNTIYF. The CDR3 DNA is TGTGCCAGCAGCTCACCCGGGGGGGCTGGAAACACCATATATTTT.

V is TRBV19 and J is TRBJ2-5; 14 nucleotides agree with TRBD2. The CDR3 sequence is 17 residues long. V was pared by 5 bases and J by 5 bases, with 10 bases of the junction left unmatched. Germline assignment: CDR1 LNHDA and CDR2 SQIVND (reference sequence). DNA for the CDR3: TGTGCCAGTAGTCCTACCGGGACTAGCGGGGGTTGGGAGACCCAGTACTTC. Amino acids: CASSPTGTSGGWETQYF. Supplemented by reference TRBV19 and TRBJ2-5, the full variable domain reads DGGITQSPKYLFRKEGQNVTLSCEQNLNHDAMYWYRQDPGQGLRLIYYSQIVNDFQKGDIAEGYSVSREKKESFPLTVTSAQKNPTAFYLCASSPTGTSGGWETQYFGPGTRLLVL.

The V and J genes are TRBV3-1 (or the pseudogene TRBV3-2) and TRBJ2-3, with D tentatively TRBD1 (5 bases). Trimming left V 0 bases short and J 1 base short, with 8 bases between. Germline V gene lookup returns CDR1 LGHDT and CDR2 YNNKEL (reference sequence). This CDR3 region has 15 residues. This chain's CDR3 is CASSQERTRTDTQYF. The CDR3 DNA follows: TGTGCCAGCAGCCAAGAAAGGACACGCACAGATACGCAGTATTTT.

The J gene is TRBJ1-4, the V gene TRBV18; 11 bases match TRBD1. With 2 bases clipped from V and 10 bases from J, the junction kept 12 bases outside the gene matches. Per germline, CDR1 KGHSH and CDR2 LQKENI. The CDR3 loop spans 17 amino acids. In nucleotides, the CDR3 is TGTGCCAGCTCACCAACAGGACAGGGGGCCGCCAGCGCAAAACTGTTTTTT. Translation: CASSPTGQGAASAKLFF.